A selection of T cell receptor beta chains follows, all from one sample in a study of cytomegalovirus exposure and HLA in healthy donors. Profiling relied on immunoSEQ multiplex PCR, and the TCRdb table lists in-frame clones only, not all of them. The sample includes fewer than 100,000 clones, approximately 78% seen only once; the top ten take around 0.74%. Sequencing was carried out using PBMCs. The origin of the receptors is a woman aged 55-69 years in good health and CMV-seronegative. Both conserved end residues are part of each CDR3. D genes are given only for firm matches. A row's size may be missing; if present it is once, few, many or a size class.

V gene: TRBV5-1
D gene: TRBD1
clone size: -
J gene: TRBJ1-1
CDR3 DNA: TGCGCCAGCAGCTTCGGACAGGGGAGGGTTGAGGTTGAAGCTTTCTTT
CDR3 protein: CASSFGQGRVEVEAFF

V gene: TRBV5-6
D gene: -
clone size: once
J gene: TRBJ1-6
CDR3 DNA: TGTGCCAGCAGCCCTGGACAGTATAATTCACCCCTCCACTTT
CDR3 protein: CASSPGQYNSPLHF

V gene: TRBV5-4
D gene: TRBD1
clone size: -
J gene: TRBJ2-3
CDR3 DNA: TGTGCCAGCAGCTTGCCCCCGGACAGGGTAAAGTATTTT
CDR3 protein: CASSLPPDRVKYF

V gene: TRBV7-8
D gene: -
clone size: -
J gene: TRBJ2-2
CDR3 DNA: TGTGCCAGCAGCTTAGATGGGGGCTCTGGCACCGGGGAGCTGTTTTTT
CDR3 protein: CASSLDGGSGTGELFF

V gene: TRBV7-8
D gene: TRBD2
clone size: -
J gene: TRBJ2-1
CDR3 DNA: TGTGCCAGCAGCCCAAGACTAGCGAGGAATGAGCAGTTCTTC
CDR3 protein: CASSPRLARNEQFF

V gene: TRBV4-3
D gene: -
clone size: -
J gene: TRBJ2-2
CDR3 DNA: TGCGCCAGCAGCGACCGGACAGAGTTCACCGGGGAGCTGTTTTTT
CDR3 protein: CASSDRTEFTGELFF

V gene: TRBV6-6
D gene: -
clone size: -
J gene: TRBJ2-3
CDR3 DNA: TGTGCCAGCAGCAGACTAGGCGATACGCAGTATTTT
CDR3 protein: CASSRLGDTQYF

V gene: TRBV7-8
D gene: TRBD1
clone size: -
J gene: TRBJ1-5
CDR3 DNA: TGTGCCAGCAGTCCCGGGGCGACAGGGAATCAGCCCCAGCATTTT
CDR3 protein: CASSPGATGNQPQHF

V gene: TRBV4-1
D gene: -
clone size: once
J gene: TRBJ1-6
CDR3 DNA: TGCGCCAGCAGCCCCGGGGCAACAGGGCTAGCTTCACCCCTCCACTTT
CDR3 protein: CASSPGATGLASPLHF

V gene: TRBV7-2
D gene: -
clone size: -
J gene: TRBJ1-1
CDR3 DNA: TGTGCCAGCAGCTTACTGCCCGGGTTGAACACTGAAGCTTTCTTT
CDR3 protein: CASSLLPGLNTEAFF

V gene: TRBV21-1
D gene: -
clone size: -
J gene: TRBJ1-1
CDR3 DNA: TGTGCCAGCAGCCACGCCGGGGAGGGCAGGAGCACTGAAGCTTTCTTT
CDR3 protein: CASSHAGEGRSTEAFF

V gene: TRBV5-4
D gene: -
clone size: once
J gene: TRBJ2-2
CDR3 DNA: TGTGCCAGCAGCTTGGGTTTTAGTCCAATAGAGTCCGGGGAGCTGTTTTTT
CDR3 protein: CASSLGFSPIESGELFF

V gene: TRBV27
D gene: TRBD2
clone size: -
J gene: TRBJ2-7
CDR3 DNA: TGTGCCAGCAACGCAGCGGGAGGGCCGGGCGAGCAGTACTTC
CDR3 protein: CASNAAGGPGEQYF

V gene: TRBV23-1
D gene: TRBD1
clone size: -
J gene: TRBJ2-4
CDR3 DNA: TGCGCCAGCAGATTAGGACAGGGTACAGCCAAAAACATTCAGTACTTC
CDR3 protein: CASRLGQGTAKNIQYF

V gene: TRBV16
D gene: -
clone size: -
J gene: TRBJ2-1
CDR3 DNA: TGTGCCAGCAGCCCTGGACAGCCTCGAAGCTCCTACAATGAGCAGTTCTTC
CDR3 protein: CASSPGQPRSSYNEQFF

V gene: TRBV2
D gene: -
clone size: few
J gene: TRBJ2-3
CDR3 DNA: TGTGCCAGCGGTGGCAAAGCCACAGATACGCAGTATTTT
CDR3 protein: CASGGKATDTQYF

V gene: TRBV29-1
D gene: TRBD1
clone size: -
J gene: TRBJ1-2
CDR3 DNA: TGCAGCGTGAGACAGGGCCTAGGTGGCTACACCTTC
CDR3 protein: CSVRQGLGGYTF

V gene: TRBV5-1
D gene: -
clone size: -
J gene: TRBJ2-7
CDR3 DNA: TGCGCCAGCAGCCGCCTTCCGGGTGGCAGCGAAGGGGAATACTTC
CDR3 protein: CASSRLPGGSEGEYF

V gene: TRBV7-2
D gene: -
clone size: once
J gene: TRBJ2-7
CDR3 DNA: TGTGCCAGCAGCTTCGGGACTGATTCCTACGAGCAGTACTTC
CDR3 protein: CASSFGTDSYEQYF

V gene: TRBV30
D gene: -
clone size: few
J gene: TRBJ1-4
CDR3 DNA: TGTGCCTGGAGTTGGGCAGGCGGGCGGACTAATGAAAAACTGTTTTTT
CDR3 protein: CAWSWAGGRTNEKLFF

V gene: TRBV9
D gene: TRBD2
clone size: -
J gene: TRBJ2-7
CDR3 DNA: TGTGCCAGCAGCGTAGCTGACATTGGCGGGAGTGCAGGCGAGCAGTACTTC
CDR3 protein: CASSVADIGGSAGEQYF

V gene: TRBV9
D gene: TRBD2
clone size: -
J gene: TRBJ2-7
CDR3 DNA: TGTGCCAGCAGCGTAGAAAGCGGGAGCTCCTACGAGCAGTACTTC
CDR3 protein: CASSVESGSSYEQYF

V gene: TRBV29-1
D gene: TRBD1
clone size: -
J gene: TRBJ1-1
CDR3 DNA: TGCAGCGTTGAAGATTTCACGGGGACAGGGGTAAACACTGAAGCTTTCTTT
CDR3 protein: CSVEDFTGTGVNTEAFF

V gene: TRBV2
D gene: -
clone size: -
J gene: TRBJ1-2
CDR3 DNA: TGTGCCACCCCAGGCCGGGGGGAGTGGTATGGCTACACCTTC
CDR3 protein: CATPGRGEWYGYTF

V gene: TRBV5-4
D gene: TRBD2
clone size: -
J gene: TRBJ2-3
CDR3 DNA: TGTGCCAGCAGCTCGGGACTAGCGGGAACAGATACGCAGTATTTT
CDR3 protein: CASSSGLAGTDTQYF

V gene: TRBV13
D gene: -
clone size: -
J gene: TRBJ2-7
CDR3 DNA: TGTGCCAGCAGCCGAGGAGGGTCCTACGAGCAGTACTTC
CDR3 protein: CASSRGGSYEQYF

V gene: TRBV13
D gene: -
clone size: -
J gene: TRBJ2-7
CDR3 DNA: TGTGCCAGCAGCAACGGACAGTCCCCCTCCTACGAGCAGTACTTC
CDR3 protein: CASSNGQSPSYEQYF

V gene: TRBV7-7
D gene: -
clone size: -
J gene: TRBJ2-7
CDR3 DNA: TGTGCCAGCAGCTTAAGCCCCTCTTACGAGCAGTACTTC
CDR3 protein: CASSLSPSYEQYF

V gene: TRBV25-1
D gene: -
clone size: few
J gene: TRBJ2-5
CDR3 DNA: TGTGCCAGCAGTGAATTGGGGTCGGGGTCCGAGACCCAGTACTTC
CDR3 protein: CASSELGSGSETQYF

V gene: TRBV11-2
D gene: TRBD1
clone size: once
J gene: TRBJ2-7
CDR3 DNA: TGTGCCAGCAGCTTCCGAGGACAGGGGTCCCCCTACGAGCAGTACTTC
CDR3 protein: CASSFRGQGSPYEQYF

V gene: TRBV18
D gene: TRBD1
clone size: -
J gene: TRBJ1-1
CDR3 DNA: TGTGCCAGCTCCCGACAGGGGGCCAGTCGGGACACTGAAGCTTTCTTT
CDR3 protein: CASSRQGASRDTEAFF

V gene: TRBV4-2
D gene: TRBD1
clone size: -
J gene: TRBJ2-3
CDR3 DNA: TGTGCCAGCAGCCAAGAAGACAGGGCCACAGATACGCAGTATTTT
CDR3 protein: CASSQEDRATDTQYF

V gene: TRBV6-5
D gene: -
clone size: few
J gene: TRBJ2-7
CDR3 DNA: TGTGCCAGCAGCCCCTCGGGACAATCCTACGAGCAGTACTTC
CDR3 protein: CASSPSGQSYEQYF

V gene: TRBV25-1
D gene: -
clone size: -
J gene: TRBJ1-3
CDR3 DNA: TGTGCCAGCAGCCCCAGGGAAACGGGAAACACCATATATTTT
CDR3 protein: CASSPRETGNTIYF

V gene: TRBV6-5
D gene: -
clone size: few
J gene: TRBJ2-1
CDR3 DNA: TGTGCCAGCAGTTACTCGGGGCAGGGCCATGAGCAGTTCTTC
CDR3 protein: CASSYSGQGHEQFF

V gene: TRBV5-6
D gene: -
clone size: -
J gene: TRBJ2-7
CDR3 DNA: TGTGCCAGCAGCTTGGACAGATCCTACGAGCAGTACTTC
CDR3 protein: CASSLDRSYEQYF

V gene: TRBV2
D gene: -
clone size: -
J gene: TRBJ2-3
CDR3 DNA: TGTGCCAGCAGTACCCAGGGTGCAGATACGCAGTATTTT
CDR3 protein: CASSTQGADTQYF

V gene: TRBV7-2
D gene: TRBD1
clone size: once
J gene: TRBJ2-2
CDR3 DNA: TGTGCCAGCAGCCGATGGACAGGGGTGAACACCGGGGAGCTGTTTTTT
CDR3 protein: CASSRWTGVNTGELFF

V gene: TRBV5-5
D gene: -
clone size: -
J gene: TRBJ2-3
CDR3 DNA: TGTGCCAGCAGCTTTTCGGGTCGGGTTGAGGATACGCAGTATTTT
CDR3 protein: CASSFSGRVEDTQYF

V gene: TRBV29-1
D gene: -
clone size: -
J gene: TRBJ2-2
CDR3 DNA: TGCAGCGTTGAGAGAGGATACGGGGAGCTGTTTTTT
CDR3 protein: CSVERGYGELFF

V gene: TRBV5-1
D gene: -
clone size: -
J gene: TRBJ2-7
CDR3 DNA: TGCGCCAGCAGCTTGCTACTCCGCTACGAGCAGTACTTC
CDR3 protein: CASSLLLRYEQYF

V gene: TRBV12-5
D gene: TRBD1
clone size: -
J gene: TRBJ1-5
CDR3 DNA: TGTGCTAGTGGTTTGTCCAGGGGGATCCAGCCCCAGCATTTT
CDR3 protein: CASGLSRGIQPQHF

V gene: TRBV27
D gene: -
clone size: -
J gene: TRBJ1-1
CDR3 DNA: TGTGCCAGCAGTTTAGTGGGGAGCTTGAACACTGAAGCTTTCTTT
CDR3 protein: CASSLVGSLNTEAFF

V gene: TRBV9
D gene: TRBD1
clone size: -
J gene: TRBJ2-6
CDR3 DNA: TGTGCCAGCGGGACAGTCTCTGGGGCCAACGTCCTGACTTTC
CDR3 protein: CASGTVSGANVLTF

V gene: TRBV27
D gene: -
clone size: few
J gene: TRBJ2-7
CDR3 DNA: TGTGCCAGCAGTTTAATTGGTGGGCAGGTCAGCTACGAGCAGTACTTC
CDR3 protein: CASSLIGGQVSYEQYF

V gene: TRBV7-2
D gene: TRBD1
clone size: -
J gene: TRBJ1-3
CDR3 DNA: TGTGCCAGCAGCTTAGAGGGCACAGGGGCTGGAAACACCATATATTTT
CDR3 protein: CASSLEGTGAGNTIYF

V gene: TRBV7-8
D gene: TRBD1
clone size: once
J gene: TRBJ2-7
CDR3 DNA: TGTGCCAGCAGCCCTAAGACAGGGATTTCCTACGAGCAGTACTTC
CDR3 protein: CASSPKTGISYEQYF

V gene: TRBV10-3
D gene: -
clone size: -
J gene: TRBJ2-7
CDR3 DNA: TGTGCCATCAGTGTTCTGGGGCACTACGAGCAGTACTTC
CDR3 protein: CAISVLGHYEQYF

V gene: TRBV7-7
D gene: TRBD1
clone size: -
J gene: TRBJ2-7
CDR3 DNA: TGTGCCAGCAGCTCCCAGCAAGCCCGTCGGGACAGGAGCTCCTACGAGCAGTACTTC
CDR3 protein: CASSSQQARRDRSSYEQYF

V gene: TRBV21-1
D gene: -
clone size: -
J gene: TRBJ1-2
CDR3 DNA: TGTGCCAGCAGCTCGAACCGGGGGGGCGCGAGGTATGGCTACACCTTC
CDR3 protein: CASSSNRGGARYGYTF

V gene: TRBV27
D gene: TRBD2
clone size: -
J gene: TRBJ2-7
CDR3 DNA: TGTGCCAGCAGTTTAGCGGGAGCATTATACGAGCAGTACTTC
CDR3 protein: CASSLAGALYEQYF

V gene: TRBV29-1
D gene: -
clone size: -
J gene: TRBJ2-5
CDR3 DNA: TGCAGCGGTGGATCTCCAACCGGGGAGACCCAGTACTTC
CDR3 protein: CSGGSPTGETQYF

V gene: TRBV28
D gene: -
clone size: -
J gene: TRBJ1-5
CDR3 DNA: TGTGCCAGCAGTTTAAGTGGGGCCCGTCAGGGCCATCAGCCCCAGCATTTT
CDR3 protein: CASSLSGARQGHQPQHF

V gene: TRBV28
D gene: TRBD2
clone size: -
J gene: TRBJ2-1
CDR3 DNA: TGTGCCAGCAGTACCGGACTAGCTTCTAAGTTCTTC
CDR3 protein: CASSTGLASKFF

V gene: TRBV19
D gene: -
clone size: -
J gene: TRBJ1-1
CDR3 DNA: TGTGCCAGTAGTATAAACTGGCGGGCTGAAGCTTTCTTT
CDR3 protein: CASSINWRAEAFF

V gene: TRBV7-9
D gene: -
clone size: -
J gene: TRBJ2-3
CDR3 DNA: TGTGCCAGCAGCTTAGGCCCAGGGGGCACAGATACGCAGTATTTT
CDR3 protein: CASSLGPGGTDTQYF

V gene: TRBV7-7
D gene: -
clone size: few
J gene: TRBJ2-3
CDR3 DNA: TGTGCCAGCAGCTTAGCCTCCGCAGATACGCAGTATTTT
CDR3 protein: CASSLASADTQYF

V gene: TRBV7-2
D gene: -
clone size: few
J gene: TRBJ1-1
CDR3 DNA: TGTGCCAGCAGCTTTGACAGCAACACTGAAGCTTTCTTT
CDR3 protein: CASSFDSNTEAFF